The 30 T cell receptor beta chains presented below share a single source sample, sequenced in a study of Graves' ophthalmopathy and Graves' hyperthyroidism. As the template, RNA transcripts were used to amplify TCR beta CDR3 regions. Amplification began with first-round RT-PCR using HTBI primers, then second-round multiplex PCR was performed. In TCRdb, the multiplex PCR reads were re-called with MiXCR into one record per CDR3 protein. Among hundreds of thousands of distinct CDR3 sequences, around a fifth were seen once, and the ten largest hold roughly 40%. Sequencing was done on a sample of peripheral blood. Source of these receptors: a woman aged 45-59 years with Graves' ophthalmopathy.

In this sample, this clonotype turned up once. The CDR3 DNA sequence: TGCGCCAGCAGCCCACCGGGTCACGAGCAGTACTTC. Its protein product is CASSPPGHEQYF. The V and J genes are TRBV5-1 and TRBJ2-7, with D hard to call. V gave up 4 bases and J gave up 5 bases, with 10 bases separating them. Germline assignment: CDR1 SGHRS and CDR2 YFSETQ. This CDR3 has 12 amino acids.

V and J are TRBV20-1 and TRBJ2-7; D possibly matches TRBD1 or TRBD2 (6 bases each). The CDR3 is 17 residues long. From germline, CDR1 is DFQATT and CDR2 SNEGSKA (reference sequence). The ends were cut back, 3 bases at V and 3 bases at J, with 24 bases in the middle. CDR3 protein: CSARDSGQLTGGYEQYF. The CDR3 DNA is TGCAGTGCTAGGGATTCGGGACAACTGACCGGGGGCTACGAGCAGTACTTC.

The V call is TRBV6-2 or TRBV6-3, the J call TRBJ1-2, with 7 bases lining up with TRBD1. This CDR3 is built from 12 residues. The germline V gene encodes CDR1 MNHEY and CDR2 SVGEGT. With V trimmed by 8 bases and J by 8 bases, 8 bases remained unmatched. DNA of the CDR3: TGTGCCAGCCTGACAGGGATGGGCGGCTACACCTTC. Its protein is CASLTGMGGYTF.

This clonotype was observed a few times. This rearrangement joins TRBV20-1 to TRBJ2-7; 8 nucleotides match TRBD1. The CDR3 totals 14 residues. Germline CDR1 and CDR2: DFQATT and SNEGSKA (reference sequence). The V and J ends lost 0 bases and 2 bases, in that order; junction bases with no gene match: 3. CDR3 residues: CSARDQGQAYEQYF. DNA for the CDR3: TGCAGTGCTAGAGATCAGGGACAGGCCTACGAGCAGTACTTC.

This clonotype was seen repeatedly, ten times or more. V usage is TRBV2 and J usage is TRBJ2-5; maybe TRBD2 (6 bases). Trimming took off 6 bases at V and 3 bases at J, with 20 bases between the two ends. Germline CDR1 SNHLY, CDR2 FYNNEI. The CDR3 contains 16 residues. CDR3 nucleotide sequence: TGTGCCAGCAGCGGGACTTACGTACAAACCAAAGAGACCCAGTACTTC. Amino acid sequence: CASSGTYVQTKETQYF.

The V call is TRBV6-1, the J call TRBJ1-1; the match to TRBD1 covers 8 bases. J gave up 5 bases and V 3 bases, and 5 bases lay outside the gene matches. The CDR3 sequence is 14 residues long. The germline CDR1 and CDR2 sequences are MNHNS and SASEGT. The CDR3 protein is CASSEVDRATEAFF. CDR3 nucleotides: TGTGCCAGCAGTGAGGTGGACAGGGCGACTGAAGCTTTCTTT.

In its sample, this clonotype was seen many times. The gene calls are TRBV7-9 and TRBJ1-5, with D unclear. CDR1 and CDR2 from the germline V gene are SEHNR and FQNEAQ (reference sequence). Trimming shortened V by 5 bases and J by 0 bases, and 5 bases separated the two germline ends. There are 13 residues in the CDR3. For the CDR3, the DNA is TGTGCCAGCAGCCCAACTAGCAATCAGCCCCAGCATTTT. Translated: CASSPTSNQPQHF.

In its sample, this clonotype was seen a few times. The chain has TRBV3-1 and TRBJ2-5; TRBD1 is a possible D gene (6 bases). The CDR3 runs to 14 residues. The germline gives CDR1 LGHDT, CDR2 YNNKEL (reference sequence). Between the trimmed V and J ends, which lost 4 bases and 2 bases, there was a span of 11 bases. The CDR3, as DNA: TGTGCCAGCAGCCGACGCAGGGGACAAGAGACCCAGTACTTC. Its protein is CASSRRRGQETQYF.

This clonotype was counted ten times or more. The chain employs TRBV20-1 and TRBJ2-2, with D possibly being TRBD1 (5 bases). V lost 7 bases, J lost 6 bases, and 27 bases lay in between. CDR3 size: 17 residues. CDR1 and CDR2 (germline): DFQATT, SNEGSKA (reference sequence). In DNA form, the CDR3 reads TGCAGTGTTCCACCCAGGGTTTCCGGAAGGAAGGCCGGGGAGCTGTTTTTT. Translation: CSVPPRVSGRKAGELFF.

The V and J genes are TRBV7-2 and TRBJ2-2; 7 positions agree with TRBD1. In germline, CDR1 is SGHTA, CDR2 FQGNSA. J was trimmed by 0 bases and V by 2 bases; bases with no gene match: 15. The CDR3 extends over 20 amino acids. Written as DNA, the CDR3 is TGTGCCAGCAGCTTATCTGTCGGGACAGTAAGATACCCGAACACCGGGGAGCTGTTTTTT. Its protein product is CASSLSVGTVRYPNTGELFF.

The chain recombines TRBV28 with TRBJ1-5; D is undetermined. The CDR3 is 13 amino acids. Germline values: CDR1 MDHEN, CDR2 SYDVKM. The V and J ends lost 3 bases and 6 bases respectively, with 9 bases between them. The CDR3 nucleotides are TGTGCCAGCAGTTTCGCAGGAGGTCAGCCCCAGCATTTT. This translates into CASSFAGGQPQHF.

This clonotype has at least ten counts. The genes are TRBV12-3 or TRBV12-4 and TRBJ1-5, with a weak D call TRBD1 (5 bases). This CDR3 spans 14 amino acids. Deletions cut 5 bases from V and 7 bases from J, with 15 bases between. DNA for the CDR3: TGTGCCAGCAGTCCGATAGGGGCGGGCCAGCCCCAGCATTTT. It codes for CASSPIGAGQPQHF.

This clonotype was counted many times. The chain is built from TRBV2 and TRBJ2-7; D is unclear. The CDR3 spans 11 residues. Trimming cost V 6 bases and J 2 bases, with 5 bases left between them. Germline values: CDR1 SNHLY, CDR2 FYNNEI. As DNA, the CDR3 is TGTGCCAGCAGGTCGGCCTACGAGCAGTACTTC. Residues: CASRSAYEQYF.

This clonotype was counted ten times or more. The chain employs TRBV27 and TRBJ1-5; D call uncertain. Trimming removed 0 bases at V and 6 bases at J, with 12 bases between. CDR3 length: 15 amino acids. Germline CDR1 MNHEY, CDR2 SMNVEV (reference sequence). The CDR3 sequence: CASSLSAGSGQPQHF. The CDR3 DNA reads as TGTGCCAGCAGTTTATCGGCCGGATCGGGTCAGCCCCAGCATTTT.

In its sample, this clonotype was seen many times. The genes are TRBV29-1 and TRBJ2-5; TRBD1 or TRBD2 may be the D gene (6 bases each). CDR1 is SQVTM, CDR2 ANQGSEA, per germline. Trimming left V 4 bases short and J 4 bases short, with 13 bases between. CDR3 size: 13 residues. As DNA, the CDR3 is TGCAGCGTTGGAGGGGGAGGACGAGAGACCCAGTACTTC. Translation: CSVGGGGRETQYF.

This clonotype was recorded at least ten times. The V and J genes are TRBV12-3 or TRBV12-4 and TRBJ1-5, with a possible D match to TRBD1 (6 bases). V gave up 4 bases and J gave up 4 bases, with 20 bases separating them. The CDR3 is made up of 17 amino acids. The CDR3 sequence is CASSSPQGKGNNQPQHF. The CDR3, as DNA: TGTGCCAGCAGTTCCCCTCAGGGGAAGGGTAATAATCAGCCCCAGCATTTT.

This clonotype was recorded only once. CDR3 sequence: CASSYRQGGSPLHF. CDR3 coding DNA: TGTGCCAGCAGTTACCGGCAGGGTGGCTCACCCCTCCACTTT. The chain couples TRBV6-5 to TRBJ1-6; D is possibly TRBD1 (5 bases). Germline values: CDR1 MNHEY, CDR2 SVGAGI. The CDR3 covers 14 residues. The ends were cut back, 2 bases at V and 10 bases at J, with 12 bases in the middle.

This clonotype was picked up a small number of times. The chain employs TRBV14 and TRBJ2-2; 8 nucleotides line up with TRBD2. The CDR3 extends over 15 amino acids. Losses at the gene ends were 5 bases for V and 7 bases for J; bases not matched to a gene: 9. Germline V CDR1 and CDR2: SGHDN, FVKESK. CDR3 sequence (DNA): TGTGCCAGCAGCGCAATGAGCGGGAGTTTCGGGGAGCTGTTTTTT. Translation: CASSAMSGSFGELFF.

This clonotype occurred many times. V and J are TRBV27 and TRBJ2-7, with D possibly TRBD2 on 7 matching bases. This CDR3 contains 15 residues. The germline V and J ends were trimmed by 7 bases and 7 bases, with 23 bases remaining between them. Germline-derived CDR1 and CDR2 are MNHEY and SMNVEV (reference sequence). In DNA, the CDR3 is TGTGCCAGCAAAAAAGGGGGGGCCGCTACGAGGGAGCAGTACTTC. Protein sequence: CASKKGGAATREQYF.

The CDR3 loop reads CASSLQGQGTTGELFF. In DNA, the CDR3 is TGTGCCAGCAGTTTACAGGGACAGGGGACCACCGGGGAGCTGTTTTTT. The rearrangement links TRBV28 to TRBJ2-2, with 10 nucleotides matching TRBD1. Trimming cost V 2 bases and J 4 bases; bases outside gene matches: 4. The germline V gene encodes CDR1 MDHEN and CDR2 SYDVKM. This CDR3 has 16 amino acids.

The CDR3 is CASSLDPLYEQYF. The CDR3 nucleotides are TGTGCCAGCAGCTTAGACCCACTTTACGAGCAGTACTTC. This chain links TRBV7-2 with TRBJ2-7; no clear D gene. The CDR3 has 13 amino acids. Between the trimmed V and J ends, which lost 1 base and 4 bases, there was a span of 8 bases. Germline values: CDR1 SGHTA, CDR2 FQGNSA.

Concerning this clonotype: The conserved phenylalanine or tryptophan is not found at the CDR3 terminus, so this likely reflects a read error. No DNA is shown, since the ends of the CDR3 on it are uncertain; the CDR3 is the one TCRdb lists. The V gene is TRBV7-9, the J gene TRBJ2-4; no DNA check was done on the table's D call, TRBD2. The length of the CDR3 is 14 amino acids, counting both ends. Per the germline V gene, CDR1 is SEHNR and CDR2 is FQNEAQ (reference sequence). The CDR3 loop reads CASSYAGTSGGVSL.

This chain uses TRBV6-5 with TRBJ2-7, with unresolved D. CDR1 is MNHEY, CDR2 SVGAGI, per germline. Trimming stripped 4 bases from V and 0 bases from J, with 7 bases between. This CDR3 comprises 13 residues. This chain's CDR3 is CASSLAFSYEQYF. For the CDR3, the DNA is TGTGCCAGCAGTTTGGCTTTCTCCTACGAGCAGTACTTC.

This clonotype occurred many times. The genes are TRBV6-5 and TRBJ2-7; 11 bases align to TRBD2. The CDR3 spans 19 residues. Losses at the gene ends were 6 bases for V and 2 bases for J; bases not matched to a gene: 18. CDR1 is MNHEY, CDR2 SVGAGI, per germline. The DNA for the CDR3 is TGTGCCAGCAGCACCCATGGGCTAGCGGGAGGCCTCACCACCTACGAGCAGTACTTC. This gives the protein CASSTHGLAGGLTTYEQYF.

This clonotype was found many times. The CDR3 reads CASSLTGTKETQYF. For the CDR3, the DNA is TGTGCCAGCTCACTCACAGGGACGAAAGAGACCCAGTACTTC. The chain employs TRBV18 and TRBJ2-5; D is possibly TRBD1 (6 bases). The V gene lost 4 bases and the J gene lost 3 bases, with 12 bases spanning the gap. The CDR3 extends over 14 amino acids. Germline CDR1 is KGHSH and CDR2 is LQKENI.

This clonotype came up many times. This chain joins TRBV29-1 and TRBJ1-1, with D unresolved. The germline V gene encodes CDR1 SQVTM and CDR2 ANQGSEA. V lost 4 bases and J lost 0, with 9 bases in between. The CDR3 is 13 amino acids. CDR3 in amino acids: CSVVPTLNTEAFF. The CDR3 DNA reads as TGCAGCGTTGTCCCGACACTGAACACTGAAGCTTTCTTT.

This clonotype was counted many times. The V gene is TRBV7-9, the J gene TRBJ1-5, with D hard to call. Trimming stripped 5 bases from V and 7 bases from J, with 12 bases between. This CDR3 is 13 amino acids long. Germline values: CDR1 SEHNR, CDR2 FQNEAQ (reference sequence). CDR3 nucleotides: TGTGCCAGCAGCCTTGGGGAGGTCCAGCCCCAGCATTTT. Translation gives CASSLGEVQPQHF. Based on the CDR3 plus reference TRBV7-9 and TRBJ1-5, the full variable domain is DTGVSQNPRHKITKRGQNVTFRCDPISEHNRLYWYRQTLGQGPEFLTYFQNEAQLEKSRLLSDRFSAERPKGSFSTLEIQRTEQGDSAMYLCASSLGEVQPQHFGDGTRLSIL.

This clonotype has a count of ten or more. The chain joins TRBV20-1 to TRBJ2-4; TRBD1 aligns across 7 bases. Losses at the gene ends were 4 bases for V and 0 bases for J; bases not matched to a gene: 3. This CDR3 is 14 amino acids long. Germline V CDR1 and CDR2: DFQATT, SNEGSKA (reference sequence). The DNA for the CDR3 is TGCAGTGCTACCCGACAGGGAGCCAAAAACATTCAGTACTTC. Translated: CSATRQGAKNIQYF.

There are many counts of this clonotype. This chain joins TRBV27 and TRBJ1-6; 7 bases match TRBD1. V was pared by 5 bases and J by 12 bases, with 4 bases of the junction left unmatched. CDR1 MNHEY and CDR2 SMNVEV come from the germline V gene (reference sequence). There are 12 residues in the CDR3. The CDR3 loop reads CASSTGAKPLHF. The CDR3 DNA reads TGTGCCAGCAGTACAGGGGCCAAACCCCTCCACTTT.

This clonotype was recorded at least ten times. The rearrangement links TRBV5-1 to TRBJ2-6, with 8 bases lining up with TRBD2. Germline V gives CDR1 SGHRS, CDR2 YFSETQ. CDR3 length equals 18 residues. The ends lost 4 bases at V and 0 bases at J; junction bases unmatched: 9. The CDR3 region has the DNA TGCGCCAGCAGCCATGGCCTAGCGGGCTACTCTGGGGCCAACGTCCTGACTTTC. Translating it yields CASSHGLAGYSGANVLTF.